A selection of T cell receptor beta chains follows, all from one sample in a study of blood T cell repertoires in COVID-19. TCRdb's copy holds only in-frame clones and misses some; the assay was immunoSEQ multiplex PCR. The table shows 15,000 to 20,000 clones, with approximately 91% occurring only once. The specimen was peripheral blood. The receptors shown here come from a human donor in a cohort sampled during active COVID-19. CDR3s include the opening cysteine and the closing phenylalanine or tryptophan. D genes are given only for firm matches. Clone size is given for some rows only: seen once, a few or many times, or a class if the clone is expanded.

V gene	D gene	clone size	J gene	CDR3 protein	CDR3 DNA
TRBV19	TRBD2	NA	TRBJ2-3	CASSSSGVPDTQYF	TGTGCCAGTAGTTCTAGCGGGGTCCCAGATACGCAGTATTTT
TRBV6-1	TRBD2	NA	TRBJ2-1	CASSAAVWTSGLFNEQFF	TGTGCCAGCAGTGCGGCCGTGTGGACTAGCGGCCTCTTCAATGAGCAGTTCTTC
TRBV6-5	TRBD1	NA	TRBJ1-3	CASRQSGTGGNTIYF	TGTGCCAGCAGACAGTCCGGGACAGGGGGAAACACCATATATTTT
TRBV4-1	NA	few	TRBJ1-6	CASSQNPDIQGPRSPLHF	TGCGCCAGCAGCCAGAACCCGGACATCCAGGGGCCGAGGTCACCCCTCCACTTT
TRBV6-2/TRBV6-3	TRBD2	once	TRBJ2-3	CASSYPLAGSTDTQYF	TGTGCCAGCAGTTACCCACTAGCGGGAAGCACAGATACGCAGTATTTT
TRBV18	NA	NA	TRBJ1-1	CASSPSTPQGNTEAFF	TGTGCCAGCTCACCTAGCACGCCACAGGGGAACACTGAAGCTTTCTTT
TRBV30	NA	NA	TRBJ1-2	CAWVSGGGYTF	TGTGCCTGGGTTAGCGGTGGTGGCTACACCTTC
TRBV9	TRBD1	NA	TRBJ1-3	CASSVNTGDAPQNTIYF	TGTGCCAGCAGCGTAAATACAGGGGACGCGCCTCAGAACACCATATATTTT
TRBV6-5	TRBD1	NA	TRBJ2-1	CATWGRDRAYNEQFF	TGTGCCACATGGGGTCGGGACAGGGCGTACAATGAGCAGTTCTTC
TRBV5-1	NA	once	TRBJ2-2	CASSLGQINTGELFF	TGCGCCAGCAGCTTGGGACAGATTAACACCGGGGAGCTGTTTTTT
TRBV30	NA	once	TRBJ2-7	CAWSRGYEQYF	TGTGCCTGGAGCAGGGGCTACGAGCAGTACTTC
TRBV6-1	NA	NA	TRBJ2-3	CASSESPRHTDTQYF	TGTGCCAGCAGTGAATCGCCTAGGCACACAGATACGCAGTATTTT
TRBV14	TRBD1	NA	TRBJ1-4	CASSQDFLGQENEKLFF	TGTGCCAGCAGCCAAGATTTTCTGGGACAGGAAAATGAAAAACTGTTTTTT
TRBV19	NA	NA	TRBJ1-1	CASSISPQGRSVNTEAFF	TGTGCCAGTAGTATTTCCCCCCAGGGGCGGTCGGTAAACACTGAAGCTTTCTTT
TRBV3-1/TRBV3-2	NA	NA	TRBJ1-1	CASSLRGGRMNTEAFF	TGTGCCAGCAGCTTAAGGGGAGGACGGATGAACACTGAAGCTTTCTTT
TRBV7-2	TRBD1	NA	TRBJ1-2	CASSLGTGRNGYTF	TGTGCCAGCAGCTTGGGGACAGGGAGGAATGGCTACACCTTC
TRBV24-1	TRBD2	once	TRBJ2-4	CATSDFKGGKGQYF	TGTGCCACCAGTGATTTTAAGGGAGGGAAGGGTCAGTACTTC
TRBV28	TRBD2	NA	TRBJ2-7	CASSTITGLAGINEQYF	TGTGCCAGCAGTACAATTACGGGATTAGCGGGAATAAACGAGCAGTACTTC
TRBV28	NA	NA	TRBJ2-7	CASSPQLVHYEQYF	TGTGCCAGCAGTCCCCAACTAGTACACTACGAGCAGTACTTC
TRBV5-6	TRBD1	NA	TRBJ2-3	CASSSSGQGIFDTQYF	TGTGCCAGCAGCAGTTCCGGACAGGGGATCTTCGATACGCAGTATTTT
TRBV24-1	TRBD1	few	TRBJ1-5	CATSDPGQGSNQPQHF	TGTGCCACCAGTGATCCCGGACAGGGGAGCAATCAGCCCCAGCATTTT
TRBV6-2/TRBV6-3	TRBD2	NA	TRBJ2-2	CASSYLAGVPNTGELFF	TGTGCCAGCAGTTACCTAGCGGGAGTTCCGAACACCGGGGAGCTGTTTTTT
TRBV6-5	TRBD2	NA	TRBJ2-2	CASSSRLAGTGELFF	TGTGCCAGCAGTTCACGACTAGCGGGGACCGGGGAGCTGTTTTTT
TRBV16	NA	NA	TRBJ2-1	CASSQMSTNGANEQFF	TGTGCCAGCAGCCAAATGTCAACAAATGGGGCCAATGAGCAGTTCTTC
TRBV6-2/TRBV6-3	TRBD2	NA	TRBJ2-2	CASSLTSGSAGELFF	TGTGCCAGCAGTCTCACTAGCGGGAGCGCCGGGGAGCTGTTTTTT
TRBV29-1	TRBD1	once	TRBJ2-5	CSARTGVGGNQETQYF	TGCAGCGCCCGGACAGGGGTAGGGGGTAACCAAGAGACCCAGTACTTC
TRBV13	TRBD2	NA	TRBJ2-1	CASSLGISSGRGSSYNEQFF	TGTGCCAGCAGTTTGGGGATCTCTAGCGGGAGGGGAAGCTCCTACAATGAGCAGTTCTTC
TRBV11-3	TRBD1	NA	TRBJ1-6	CASSLGTGDNSPLHF	TGTGCCAGCAGCTTGGGGACAGGGGATAATTCACCCCTCCACTTT
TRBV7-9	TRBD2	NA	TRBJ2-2	CAVVAGEDTGELFF	TGTGCCGTAGTGGCGGGAGAAGACACCGGGGAGCTGTTTTTT
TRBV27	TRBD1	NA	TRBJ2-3	CASSFDSPGQRTDTQYF	TGTGCCAGCAGTTTCGACTCCCCGGGACAGCGCACAGATACGCAGTATTTT
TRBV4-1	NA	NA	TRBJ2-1	CASSLRTGGTYNEQFF	TGCGCCAGCAGCCTTCGGACAGGCGGGACCTACAATGAGCAGTTCTTC
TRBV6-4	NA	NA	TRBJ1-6	CASSLDLNSPLHF	TGTGCCAGCAGTCTAGACCTAAATTCACCCCTCCACTTT
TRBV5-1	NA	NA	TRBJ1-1	CASSREGFGTEAFF	TGCGCCAGCAGCCGGGAGGGGTTCGGGACTGAAGCTTTCTTT
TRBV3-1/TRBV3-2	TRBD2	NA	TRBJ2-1	CASSLQHGAGATYNEQFF	TGTGCCAGCAGCCTCCAACACGGAGCGGGAGCGACGTACAATGAGCAGTTCTTC
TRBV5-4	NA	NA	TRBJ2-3	CASSGMQGLLDTQYF	TGTGCCAGCAGCGGAATGCAGGGTCTCCTAGATACGCAGTATTTT
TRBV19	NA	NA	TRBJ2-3	CASSIVGALGTQYF	TGTGCCAGTAGTATAGTAGGGGCGCTCGGTACGCAGTATTTT
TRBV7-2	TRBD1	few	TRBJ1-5	CASSPWTGSFVNNQPQHF	TGTGCCAGCAGCCCCTGGACAGGATCCTTTGTGAACAATCAGCCCCAGCATTTT
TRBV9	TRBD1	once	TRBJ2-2	CASSASPYRGANTGELFF	TGTGCCAGCAGCGCTTCTCCCTACAGGGGGGCGAACACCGGGGAGCTGTTTTTT
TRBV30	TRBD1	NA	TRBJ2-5	CAWGQGGSETQYF	TGTGCCTGGGGACAGGGGGGATCGGAGACCCAGTACTTC
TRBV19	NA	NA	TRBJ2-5	CASSINSRSGETQYF	TGTGCCAGTAGTATAAATTCACGGTCAGGAGAGACCCAGTACTTC
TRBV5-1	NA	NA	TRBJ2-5	CASSSGDSQETQYF	TGCGCCAGCAGCTCGGGGGACTCACAAGAGACCCAGTACTTC
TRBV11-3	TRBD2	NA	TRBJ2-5	CASSTSTSGETQYF	TGTGCCAGCAGCACCTCAACTAGCGGGGAGACCCAGTACTTC
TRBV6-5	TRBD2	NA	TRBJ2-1	CASSYSRTGGNEQFF	TGTGCCAGCAGTTACTCGAGGACGGGGGGGAATGAGCAGTTCTTC
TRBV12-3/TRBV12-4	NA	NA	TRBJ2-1	CASSQNRWNEQFF	TGTGCCAGCAGCCAAAACAGGTGGAATGAGCAGTTCTTC
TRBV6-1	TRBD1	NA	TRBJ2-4	CASSEVFGTGDDIQYF	TGTGCCAGCAGTGAGGTTTTTGGGACAGGGGATGACATTCAGTACTTC
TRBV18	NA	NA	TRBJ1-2	CASSPLSADFNYGYTF	TGTGCCAGCTCACCACTGTCGGCAGACTTCAACTATGGCTACACCTTC
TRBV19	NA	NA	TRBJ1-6	CASSLGHSYNSPLHF	TGTGCCAGTAGTTTGGGACACAGCTATAATTCACCCCTCCACTTT
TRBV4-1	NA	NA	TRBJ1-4	CASSLRELNEKLFF	TGCGCCAGCAGCCTCAGGGAACTTAATGAAAAACTGTTTTTT
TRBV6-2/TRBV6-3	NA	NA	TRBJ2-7	CASSYPGLETYEQYF	TGTGCCAGCAGTTACCCGGGACTGGAGACCTACGAGCAGTACTTC
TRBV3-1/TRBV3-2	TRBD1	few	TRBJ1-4	CASSRKTGGWTNEKLFF	TGTGCCAGCAGCCGAAAGACAGGGGGATGGACTAATGAAAAACTGTTTTTT
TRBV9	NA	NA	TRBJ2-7	CASSVGQGGTYEQYF	TGTGCCAGCAGCGTAGGCCAGGGCGGAACCTACGAGCAGTACTTC
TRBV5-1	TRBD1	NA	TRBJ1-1	CASSTGGMNTEAFF	TGCGCCAGCAGTACAGGGGGTATGAACACTGAAGCTTTCTTT
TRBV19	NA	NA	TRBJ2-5	CASSYPYQETQYF	TGTGCCAGTAGTTATCCGTACCAAGAGACCCAGTACTTC
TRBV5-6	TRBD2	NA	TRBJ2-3	CASSFRTRRVLNKSDTQYF	TGTGCCAGCAGCTTTAGGACTAGGCGGGTCCTTAATAAATCTGATACGCAGTATTTT
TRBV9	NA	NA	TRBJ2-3	CASSARGKVITDTQYF	TGTGCCAGCAGCGCTAGAGGCAAGGTGATCACAGATACGCAGTATTTT